What follows describes a single T cell receptor beta chain. An end of the junction differs from the germline gene, which may be a read error. This sample was included in a study of cytotoxic CD8 clonotypes in ibrutinib-treated CLL. CDR1 is SSHAT and CDR2 is FNYEAQ in the germline V gene (reference sequence). The CDR3 length is 13 residues. Clones were sequenced by immunoSEQ multiplex PCR, and TCRdb holds only the in-frame ones, with some missing. This sample has 110,000 to 150,000 clones, with less than 95% found just once. The TCR comes from a human donor with chronic lymphocytic leukemia. The source material was PBMCs, sampled after 12 months of ibrutinib treatment. The rearrangement uses TRBV7-7 and TRBJ2-1; tentatively, D is TRBD2 (5 bases). CDR3 coding DNA: TGTGCTAGCAGCTTTACGGGATACAATGAGCAGTTCTTC. This translates into CASSFTGYNEQFF. Filled out from reference TRBV7-7 and TRBJ2-1, the complete variable domain reads GAGVSQSPRYKVTKRGQDVTLRCDPISSHATLYWYQQALGQGPEFLTYFNYEAQPDKSGLPSDRFSAERPEGSISTLTIQRTEQRDSAMYRCASSFTGYNEQFFGPGTRLTVL.